What follows are 6 T cell receptor beta chains derived from one specimen sequenced in a study of blood T cell repertoires in COVID-19. Generated by immunoSEQ multiplex PCR, the TCRdb table keeps only in-frame clones and is missing some. Of hundreds of thousands of clones in the sample, about 90% were seen once. Sequencing was carried out using peripheral blood. These receptors were taken from a man aged 35-49 years with acute or convalescent COVID-19.

The chain combines TRBV19 with TRBJ2-5; 7 nucleotides match TRBD1. Per germline, CDR1 LNHDA and CDR2 SQIVND (reference sequence). The CDR3 contains 13 residues. The J segment lost 5 bases and the V segment lost 7 bases, leaving 7 bases of the junction unmatched. The CDR3 nucleotides read TGTGCCAGTACCACAGGGGCTAGGGAGACCCAGTACTTC. Encoded protein: CASTTGARETQYF.

V gene TRBV30 combines with J gene TRBJ2-1, with TRBD2 matching 8 bases. Germline-derived CDR1 and CDR2 are GTSNPN and SVGIG (reference sequence). Trimming removed 0 bases from V and 4 bases from J; junction bases left unmatched: 8. The CDR3 has 16 residues. CDR3 DNA sequence: TGTGCCTGGAGTGTAAGGGTTGGACTAGCATACAATGAGCAGTTCTTC. Its translation: CAWSVRVGLAYNEQFF. Complete variable domain (other parts from reference TRBV30 and TRBJ2-1): SQTIHQWPATLVQPVGSPLSLECTVEGTSNPNLYWYRQAAGRGLQLLFYSVGIGQISSEVPQNLSASRPQDRQFILSSKKLLLSDSGFYLCAWSVRVGLAYNEQFFGPGTRLTVL.

V is TRBV2 and J is TRBJ1-6; D gene ambiguous. This CDR3 is built from 15 residues. The germline CDR1 and CDR2 sequences are SNHLY and FYNNEI. Trimming removed 0 bases at V and 8 bases at J, with 11 bases between. CDR3 in amino acids: CASSEAGRPYSPLHF. The CDR3 nucleotides are TGTGCCAGCAGTGAAGCTGGGCGACCCTATTCACCCCTCCACTTT.

This clone was recorded only once. The chain joins TRBV15 to TRBJ2-5; a weak D match, TRBD1 (6 bases). V gave up 1 base and J gave up 11 bases, with 11 bases separating them. The germline CDR1 and CDR2 sequences are LNHNV and YYDKDF (reference sequence). This CDR3 has 12 residues. CDR3 residues: CATSRALTGQYF. The CDR3 bases are TGTGCCACCAGCAGAGCCCTAACAGGGCAGTACTTC.

The V and J genes are TRBV10-3 and TRBJ2-7, with 10 bases matching TRBD1. Unmatched junction bases numbered 7, after V lost 6 bases and J lost 5 bases. This CDR3 has 14 residues. Germline-derived CDR1 and CDR2 are ENHRY and SYGVKD. CDR3 sequence: CAIRHDRGQDEQYF. Here the CDR3 DNA reads TGTGCCATCAGGCACGACAGGGGGCAGGACGAGCAGTACTTC.

The chain couples TRBV5-1 to TRBJ1-2; maybe TRBD1 (6 bases). CDR1 is SGHRS and CDR2 is YFSETQ in the germline V gene. The CDR3 is 14 residues long. V lost 4 bases to trimming and J lost 3 bases, with 13 bases between them. The CDR3 sequence is CASSGFGGDYGYTF. The CDR3, as DNA: TGCGCCAGCAGCGGCTTTGGGGGCGACTATGGCTACACCTTC.